Listed below are T cell receptor beta chains from one sample, sequenced in a study of cytotoxic CD8 clonotypes in ibrutinib-treated CLL. Assay used: immunoSEQ multiplex PCR; TCRdb lists only in-frame clones, some missing. This sample carries approximately 70,000 clones, more than 70% of them seen once, and the ten largest clones take roughly 8%. The sequencing used PBMCs, collected at disease progression, from a patient treated with ibrutinib. The receptors originated from a human donor with chronic lymphocytic leukemia. Each CDR3 is given with its conserved first and last residue. Fields, in order: J gene, V gene, D gene, CDR3 length, CDR3 protein. A D gene is named only where the DNA matches it firmly.

J: TRBJ1-5
V: TRBV6-6
D: NA
length: 12
CDR3: CASSYVGQPQHF

J: TRBJ2-5
V: TRBV5-1
D: NA
length: 16
CDR3: CASREGPGSRSGTQYF

J: TRBJ1-1
V: TRBV5-8
D: NA
length: 14
CDR3: CASSPNPGGTEAFF

J: TRBJ2-7
V: TRBV30
D: NA
length: 14
CDR3: CAWSPGTSPYEQYF

J: TRBJ1-1
V: TRBV7-9
D: NA
length: 14
CDR3: CASSETGRDTEAFF

J: TRBJ1-1
V: TRBV10-1
D: NA
length: 13
CDR3: CASSPTAYTEAFF

J: TRBJ2-7
V: TRBV10-3
D: TRBD2
length: 15
CDR3: CAITGGLAGSYEQYF

J: TRBJ1-1
V: TRBV6-6
D: NA
length: 14
CDR3: CASSYRGEDTEAFF

J: TRBJ1-6
V: TRBV19
D: NA
length: 15
CDR3: CATRLVGTRNSPLHF

J: TRBJ2-1
V: TRBV11-2
D: TRBD2
length: 16
CDR3: CASSPWGGTSYNEQFF

J: TRBJ1-5
V: TRBV19
D: TRBD1
length: 13
CDR3: CASREQGFQPQHF

J: TRBJ2-7
V: TRBV28
D: NA
length: 16
CDR3: CASSPQGGGATYEQYF

J: TRBJ2-1
V: TRBV6-4
D: NA
length: 15
CDR3: CASSSEGSSYNEQFF

J: TRBJ1-2
V: TRBV2
D: NA
length: 15
CDR3: CASSDPARAGGGYTF

J: TRBJ1-1
V: TRBV9
D: TRBD1
length: 15
CDR3: CASSATGTGNTEAFF

J: TRBJ1-4
V: TRBV7-8
D: NA
length: 15
CDR3: CASSLVVEGDEKLFF

J: TRBJ2-7
V: TRBV5-6
D: NA
length: 13
CDR3: CASSLVQSYEQYF

J: TRBJ1-5
V: TRBV28
D: TRBD1
length: 15
CDR3: CASSFVGQVNQPQHF

J: TRBJ2-5
V: TRBV11-2
D: TRBD2
length: 16
CDR3: CASSWALSGEGETQYF

J: TRBJ1-4
V: TRBV14
D: TRBD1
length: 16
CDR3: CASSLPPGTGSGKLFF